The following is a T cell receptor beta chain sequence with its context. This clone was observed once. Its antigen target is currently unknown. Base qualities are not recorded, but no much larger clone differs from it by a single base. Library creation used the immunoSEQ multiplex PCR assay. The immuneACCESS repertoire file appears here via TCRdb, limited to in-frame rearrangements. These files lack a portion of the clones; in checked studies, under half of the deficit traces to unresolved V genes, and the cause of the others is not known. This sample holds around 31,000 clones; 88% were observed only once. The ten largest clones capture almost 6.5% of the sample. The source of the sample is a study of PD-1 and CTLA-4 blockade in melanoma (dated by TCRdb to the early 2020s). A note on the overall study: In patients with melanoma, the researchers looked at the effects of CTLA-4 blockade versus PD-1 blockade on the CD8 T cell response that was melanoma-reactive.

Spanning cysteine to phenylalanine, the CDR3 consists of 12 amino acids. Here the CDR3 DNA is all that survives: 36 bases in frame from base 1. The V and J ends are trimmed by 7 bases and 7 bases, leaving 14 bases between them. According to the germline V gene, CDR1 reads SGHRS and CDR2 reads YFSETQ. The chain was built from TRBV5-1 and TRBJ1-1; a tentative D match to TRBD1 spans 6 bases. The sequence was obtained from a human donor with melanoma. The sequences come from CD8+ T cells from peripheral blood, collected from a patient given anti-PD-1 treatment. Here is the DNA: TGCGCCAGCCATATCGGGGGCGGTGAAGCTTTCTTT. Its translation is CASHIGGGEAFF.